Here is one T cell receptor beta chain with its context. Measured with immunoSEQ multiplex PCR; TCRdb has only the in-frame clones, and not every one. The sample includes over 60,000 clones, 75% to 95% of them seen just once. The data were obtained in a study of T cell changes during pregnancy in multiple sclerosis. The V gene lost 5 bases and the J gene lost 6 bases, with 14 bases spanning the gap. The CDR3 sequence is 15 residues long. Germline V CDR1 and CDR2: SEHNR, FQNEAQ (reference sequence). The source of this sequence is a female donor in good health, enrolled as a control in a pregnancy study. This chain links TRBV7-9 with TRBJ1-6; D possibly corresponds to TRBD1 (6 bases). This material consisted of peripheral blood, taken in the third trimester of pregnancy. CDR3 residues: CASSAQGIINSPLHF. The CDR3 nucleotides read TGTGCCAGCAGCGCCCAGGGGATTATTAATTCACCCCTCCACTTT.